The 2 T cell receptor beta chains in this list originate from one sample, sequenced in a study of identical twins. TCRdb ran MiXCR on the 5' RACE reads and lists one entry per CDR3 protein. Of hundreds of thousands of distinct CDR3 sequences listed, roughly 6% are singletons. The sequenced material came from naive T cells sorted from blood. Receptors were obtained from a man aged 18 to 30 in good health.

This clonotype came up many times. J is TRBJ2-2 and V is TRBV12-3 or TRBV12-4; D remains unclear. CDR3 length: 15 residues. V was shortened by 5 bases and J by 5 bases, with 15 bases between the two germline ends. CDR3 nucleotide sequence: TGTGCCAGCAGTCCGCGATGGCGTGCAACCGGGGAGCTGTTTTTT. Translated, it gives CASSPRWRATGELFF.

The J gene is TRBJ2-7, the V gene TRBV10-3; D might be TRBD2 (6 bases). Trimming took 3 bases from V and 3 from J, leaving 15 bases between them. The germline gives CDR1 ENHRY, CDR2 SYGVKD. CDR3 length equals 15 residues. CDR3 in amino acids: CAISDTGADFYEQYF. The CDR3 region has the DNA TGTGCCATCAGTGATACGGGAGCAGACTTCTACGAGCAGTACTTC.